This T cell receptor (beta chain) is drawn from a study of identical twins. V was cut by 0 bases and J by 10 bases, with 15 bases left in between. This CDR3 has 14 residues. cDNA molecules carried unique molecular identifiers, and template switching added a universal primer site. TCRdb ran MiXCR on the 5' RACE reads and lists one entry per CDR3 protein. The table lists roughly 250,000 distinct CDR3 sequences, about an eighth of them singletons. For this clonotype: Its specificity is not known.

General study results and limits: Analyses based on zero insertions could be partly confounded by invariant MAIT and iNKT cells. The study based its conclusions on cross-sectional statistical analysis and did not follow the same donors.

The chain is built from TRBV12-3 or TRBV12-4 and TRBJ1-1; tentative D call: TRBD1 (6 bases). The sample was memory (CD45RO+) T cells sorted from blood. The TCR was taken from a woman aged 18-30 years in good health. DNA for the CDR3: TGTGCCAGCAGTTTAGCGCGGGGGCCCCGGCCAGCTTTCTTT. This gives the protein CASSLARGPRPAFF.